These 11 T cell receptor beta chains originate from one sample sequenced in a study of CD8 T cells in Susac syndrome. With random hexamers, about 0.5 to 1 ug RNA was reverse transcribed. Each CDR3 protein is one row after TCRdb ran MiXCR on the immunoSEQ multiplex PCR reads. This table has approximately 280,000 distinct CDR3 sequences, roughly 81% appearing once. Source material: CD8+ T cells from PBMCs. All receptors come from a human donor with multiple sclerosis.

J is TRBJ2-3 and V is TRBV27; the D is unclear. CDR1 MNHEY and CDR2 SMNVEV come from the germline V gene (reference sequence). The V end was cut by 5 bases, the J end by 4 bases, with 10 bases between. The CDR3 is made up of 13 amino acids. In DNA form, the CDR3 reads TGTGCCAGCAGTCCTGAAGGCCCAGATACGCAGTATTTT. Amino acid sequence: CASSPEGPDTQYF.

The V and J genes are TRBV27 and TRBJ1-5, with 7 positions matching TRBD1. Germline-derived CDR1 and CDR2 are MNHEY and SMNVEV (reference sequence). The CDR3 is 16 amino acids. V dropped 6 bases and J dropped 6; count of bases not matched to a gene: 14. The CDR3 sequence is CASRGTGRGHTQPQHF. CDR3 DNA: TGTGCCAGCAGGGGGACTGGGAGGGGGCATACTCAGCCCCAGCATTTT.

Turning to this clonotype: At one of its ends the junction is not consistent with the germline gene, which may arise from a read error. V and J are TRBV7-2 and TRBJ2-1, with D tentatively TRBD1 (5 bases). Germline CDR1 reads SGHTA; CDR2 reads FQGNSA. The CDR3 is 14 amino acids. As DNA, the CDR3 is TGTGCCATCAGCTTGGGGCCCATAGGCTATGAGCAGTTCTTC. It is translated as CAISLGPIGYEQFF.

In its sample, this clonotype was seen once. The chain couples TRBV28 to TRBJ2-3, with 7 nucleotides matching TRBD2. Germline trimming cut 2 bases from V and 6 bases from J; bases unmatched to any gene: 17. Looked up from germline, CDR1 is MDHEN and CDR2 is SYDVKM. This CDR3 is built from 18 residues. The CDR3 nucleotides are TGTGCCAGCAGTTTAAGCCCCAAGGAGCGGGATTGGTGGGATACGCAGTATTTT. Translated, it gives CASSLSPKERDWWDTQYF. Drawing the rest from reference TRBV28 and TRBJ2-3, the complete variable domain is DVKVTQSSRYLVKRTGEKVFLECVQDMDHENMFWYRQDPGLGLRLIYFSYDVKMKEKGDIPEGYSVSREKKERFSLILESASTNQTSMYLCASSLSPKERDWWDTQYFGPGTRLTVL.

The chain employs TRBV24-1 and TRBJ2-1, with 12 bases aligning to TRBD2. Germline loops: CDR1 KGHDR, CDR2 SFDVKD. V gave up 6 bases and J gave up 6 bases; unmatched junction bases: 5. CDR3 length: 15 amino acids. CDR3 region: CATSPLAGGPNEQFF. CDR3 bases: TGTGCCACCAGTCCTCTAGCGGGAGGGCCCAATGAGCAGTTCTTC.

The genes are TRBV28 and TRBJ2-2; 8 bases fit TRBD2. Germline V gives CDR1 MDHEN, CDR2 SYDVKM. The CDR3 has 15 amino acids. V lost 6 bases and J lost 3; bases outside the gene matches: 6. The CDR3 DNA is TGTGCCAGCAGCTTCGGGAGGGAAGACACCGGGGAGCTGTTTTTT. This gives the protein CASSFGREDTGELFF.

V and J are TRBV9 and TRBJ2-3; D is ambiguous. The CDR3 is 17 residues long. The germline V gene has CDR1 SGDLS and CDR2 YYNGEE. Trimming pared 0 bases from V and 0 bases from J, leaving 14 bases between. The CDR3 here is CASSVAKDPHSTDTQYF. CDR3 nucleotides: TGTGCCAGCAGCGTAGCTAAGGACCCCCATAGCACAGATACGCAGTATTTT.

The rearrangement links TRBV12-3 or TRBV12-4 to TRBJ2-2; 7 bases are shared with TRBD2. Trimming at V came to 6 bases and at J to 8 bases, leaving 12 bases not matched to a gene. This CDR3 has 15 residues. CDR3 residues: CASSSGTAGWGELFF. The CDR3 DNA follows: TGTGCCAGCAGCAGCGGGACCGCAGGGTGGGGGGAGCTGTTTTTT.

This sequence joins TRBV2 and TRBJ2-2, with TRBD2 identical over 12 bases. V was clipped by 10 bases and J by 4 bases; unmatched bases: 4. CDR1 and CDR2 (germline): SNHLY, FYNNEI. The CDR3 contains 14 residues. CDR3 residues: CATTSGRSTGELFF. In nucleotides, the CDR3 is TGTGCCACCACTAGCGGGAGGAGCACCGGGGAGCTGTTTTTT.

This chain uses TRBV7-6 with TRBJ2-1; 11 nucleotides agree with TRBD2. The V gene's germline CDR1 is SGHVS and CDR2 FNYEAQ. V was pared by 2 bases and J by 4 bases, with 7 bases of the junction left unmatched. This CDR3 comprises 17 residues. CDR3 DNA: TGTGCCAGCAGCTTATTTAGCGGGAGGGCCAAATACAATGAGCAGTTCTTC. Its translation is CASSLFSGRAKYNEQFF.

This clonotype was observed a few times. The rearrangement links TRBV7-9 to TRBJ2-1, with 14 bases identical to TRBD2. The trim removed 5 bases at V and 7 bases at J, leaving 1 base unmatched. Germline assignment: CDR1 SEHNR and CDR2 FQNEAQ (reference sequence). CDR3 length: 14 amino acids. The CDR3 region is CASSGTSGGNEQFF. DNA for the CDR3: TGTGCCAGCAGCGGGACTAGCGGGGGAAATGAGCAGTTCTTC.